This T cell receptor beta chain comes out of a study of blood T cells in healthy people across ages. At the level of the study: Template switching recovered approximately one barcoded beta molecule for every two T cells. Findings of the study overall: In older individuals, TCR beta diversity per million T cells was lower, falling roughly linearly with age.

Remarks on this clonotype: No antigen is known for it.

Each donor was a healthy Caucasian individual from Russia, aged about 6 to 95. This CDR3 has 15 residues. V gave up 5 bases and J gave up 5 bases; unmatched junction bases: 7. The germline V gene encodes CDR1 SNHLY and CDR2 FYNNEI. With a J-beta primer mix and a sample-barcoded 5' primer, a second PCR ran about 6 to 11 cycles. TCRdb fed the 5' RACE reads into MiXCR, producing one record per CDR3 protein. This table has about 830,000 distinct CDR3 sequences, about 59% appearing once. This chain joins TRBV2 and TRBJ2-7, with TRBD2 identical over 12 bases. The receptor comes from a man aged 30 to 45 in good health. The sequencing input was blood. The CDR3 DNA sequence: TGTGCCAGCAGTCGAACTAGCGGGAGGAAAAACGAGCAGTACTTC. Translating it yields CASSRTSGRKNEQYF. Supplemented by reference TRBV2 and TRBJ2-7, the full variable domain reads EPEVTQTPSHQVTQMGQEVILRCVPISNHLYFYWYRQILGQKVEFLVSFYNNEISEKSEIFDDQFSVERPDGSNFTLKIRSTKLEDSAMYFCASSRTSGRKNEQYFGPGTRLTVT.